This T cell receptor beta chain emerged from a study of monozygotic twins with inflammatory bowel disease. The CDR3 contains 11 residues. CDR1 and CDR2 (germline): MDHEN, SYDVKM. TCRdb processed the 5' RACE reads again and assigns one entry to each CDR3 protein, with no DNA. The sample table includes 150,000 to 200,000 distinct CDR3 sequences. The receptor's source is a human donor with ulcerative colitis or Crohn's disease, or a healthy co-twin of an affected twin (not recorded which). The V call is TRBV28, the J call TRBJ1-3. Input material: blood. The CDR3: CASTIGLTIYF.